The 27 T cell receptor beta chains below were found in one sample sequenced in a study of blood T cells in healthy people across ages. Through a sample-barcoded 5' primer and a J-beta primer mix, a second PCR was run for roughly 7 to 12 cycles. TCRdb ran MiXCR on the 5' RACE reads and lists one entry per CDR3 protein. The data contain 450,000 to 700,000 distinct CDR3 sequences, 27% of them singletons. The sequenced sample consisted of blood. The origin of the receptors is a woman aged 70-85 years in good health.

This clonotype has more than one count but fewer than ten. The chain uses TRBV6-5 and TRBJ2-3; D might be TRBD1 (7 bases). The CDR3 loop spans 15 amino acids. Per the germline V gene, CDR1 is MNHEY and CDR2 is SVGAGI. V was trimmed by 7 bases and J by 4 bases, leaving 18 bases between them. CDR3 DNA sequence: TGTGCCAGCACCCCCGACAGGGCGGGATCAGATACGCAGTATTTT. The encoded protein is CASTPDRAGSDTQYF.

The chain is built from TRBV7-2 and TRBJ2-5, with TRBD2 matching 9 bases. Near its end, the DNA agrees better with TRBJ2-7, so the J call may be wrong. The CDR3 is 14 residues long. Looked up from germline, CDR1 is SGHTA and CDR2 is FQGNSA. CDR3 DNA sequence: TGTGCCAGCAGCTTAAGCGGGGGGCAGTACGAGCAGTACTTC. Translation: CASSLSGGQYEQYF.

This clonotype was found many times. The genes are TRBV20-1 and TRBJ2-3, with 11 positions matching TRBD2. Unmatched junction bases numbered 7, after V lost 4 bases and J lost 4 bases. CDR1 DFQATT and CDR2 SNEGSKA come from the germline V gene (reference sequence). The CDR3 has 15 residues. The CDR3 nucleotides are TGCAGTGCTATGGGGGCTAGCGGGGGGCCAGATACGCAGTATTTT. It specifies CSAMGASGGPDTQYF.

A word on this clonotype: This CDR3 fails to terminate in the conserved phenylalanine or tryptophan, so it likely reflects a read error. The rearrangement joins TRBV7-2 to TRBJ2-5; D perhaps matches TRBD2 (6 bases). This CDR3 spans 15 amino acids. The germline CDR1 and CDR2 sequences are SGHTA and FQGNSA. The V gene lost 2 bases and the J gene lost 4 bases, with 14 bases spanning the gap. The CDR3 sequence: CASSLFGGNRETQYL. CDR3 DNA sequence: TGTGCCAGCAGCTTATTCGGGGGTAACAGAGAGACCCAGTACCTC.

As DNA, the CDR3 is TGCGCCAGCAGCCTGTCTCAGAGGACAGGGGAAGCTTTCTTT. The encoded protein is CASSLSQRTGEAFF. The J gene is TRBJ1-1, the V gene TRBV5-1; 8 positions agree with TRBD1. V shed 4 bases, J shed 8 bases, and the junction held 10 bases outside the gene matches. This CDR3 is built from 14 residues. Per germline, CDR1 SGHRS and CDR2 YFSETQ.

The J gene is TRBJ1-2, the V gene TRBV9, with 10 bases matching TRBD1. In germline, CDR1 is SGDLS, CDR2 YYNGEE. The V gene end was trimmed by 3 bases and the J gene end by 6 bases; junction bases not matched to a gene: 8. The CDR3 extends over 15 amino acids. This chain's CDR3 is CASSAWDRGNHGYTF. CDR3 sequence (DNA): TGTGCCAGCAGCGCGTGGGACAGGGGTAATCATGGCTACACCTTC.

CDR3 nucleotide sequence: TGTGCCAGCAGCGCACGGACTAGCGGGGGGGATAGAAATGAGCAGTTCTTC. It specifies CASSARTSGGDRNEQFF. This rearrangement joins TRBV7-3 to TRBJ2-1, with 15 bases that match TRBD2. This CDR3 comprises 17 residues. The germline CDR1 and CDR2 sequences are SGHTA and FQGTGA. The V and J ends lost 5 bases and 7 bases, in that order; junction bases with no gene match: 9.

The CDR3 loop reads CASSFSQSYEQYF. The CDR3 DNA sequence: TGTGCCAGCAGCTTTAGTCAGTCCTACGAGCAGTACTTC. This chain links TRBV7-6 with TRBJ2-5; D unresolved. The J call is doubtful: the DNA matches TRBJ2-7 better. The CDR3 contains 13 residues. Germline V gene sequence: CDR1 SGHVS, CDR2 FNYEAQ.

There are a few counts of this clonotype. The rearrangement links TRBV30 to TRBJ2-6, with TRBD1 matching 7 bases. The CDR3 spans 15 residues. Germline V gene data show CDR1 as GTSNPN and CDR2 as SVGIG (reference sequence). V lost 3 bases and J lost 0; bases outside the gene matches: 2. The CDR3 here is CAWSRQGSGANVLTF. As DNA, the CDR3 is TGTGCCTGGAGCCGACAGGGCTCTGGGGCCAACGTCCTGACTTTC.

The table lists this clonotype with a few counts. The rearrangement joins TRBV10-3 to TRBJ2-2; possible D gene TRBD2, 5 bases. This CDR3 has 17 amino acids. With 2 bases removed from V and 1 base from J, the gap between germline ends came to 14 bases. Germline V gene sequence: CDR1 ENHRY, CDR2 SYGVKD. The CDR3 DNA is TGTGCCATCAGTGAGCGGACTCTCCCGGAGAACACCGGGGAGCTGTTTTTT. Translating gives CAISERTLPENTGELFF.

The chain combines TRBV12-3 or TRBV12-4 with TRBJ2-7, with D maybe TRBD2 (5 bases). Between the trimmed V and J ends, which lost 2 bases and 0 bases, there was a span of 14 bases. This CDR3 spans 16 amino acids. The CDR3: CASSLSETGGSYEQYF. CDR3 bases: TGTGCCAGCAGTTTAAGCGAGACCGGAGGCTCCTACGAGCAGTACTTC.

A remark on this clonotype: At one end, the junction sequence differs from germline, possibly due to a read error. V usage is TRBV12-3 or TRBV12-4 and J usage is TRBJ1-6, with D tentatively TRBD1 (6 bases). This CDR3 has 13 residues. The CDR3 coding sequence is TGCGCCAGCAGCCGTGGACAGAATTCACCCCTCCACTTT. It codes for CASSRGQNSPLHF.

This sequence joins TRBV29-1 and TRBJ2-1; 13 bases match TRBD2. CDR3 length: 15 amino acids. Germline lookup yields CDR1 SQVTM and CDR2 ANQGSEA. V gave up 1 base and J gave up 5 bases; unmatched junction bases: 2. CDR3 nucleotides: TGCAGCGTTGAAGGGGGGACTAGCGGGAACAATGAGCAGTTCTTC. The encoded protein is CSVEGGTSGNNEQFF.

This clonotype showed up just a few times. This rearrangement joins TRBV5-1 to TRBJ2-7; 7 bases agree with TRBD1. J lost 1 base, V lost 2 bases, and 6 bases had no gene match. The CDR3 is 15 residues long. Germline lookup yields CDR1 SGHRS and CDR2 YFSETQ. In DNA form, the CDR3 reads TGCGCCAGCAGCTTCCGACAGGGCCAATCCTACGAGCAGTACTTC. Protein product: CASSFRQGQSYEQYF.

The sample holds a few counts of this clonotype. CDR3 DNA: TGCAGTGGGGGCAGCACAGATACGCAGTATTTT. This translates into CSGGSTDTQYF. The chain couples TRBV20-1 to TRBJ2-3; D might be TRBD1 (5 bases). This CDR3 has 11 amino acids. Trimming took 7 bases from V and 0 from J, leaving 5 bases between them. CDR1 and CDR2 from the germline V gene are DFQATT and SNEGSKA (reference sequence).

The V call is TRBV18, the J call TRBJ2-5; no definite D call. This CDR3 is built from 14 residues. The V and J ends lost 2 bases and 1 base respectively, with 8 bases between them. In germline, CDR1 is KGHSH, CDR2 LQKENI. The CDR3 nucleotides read TGTGCCAGCTCACCAGCGGCGGCCCAAGAGACCCAGTACTTC. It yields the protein CASSPAAAQETQYF.

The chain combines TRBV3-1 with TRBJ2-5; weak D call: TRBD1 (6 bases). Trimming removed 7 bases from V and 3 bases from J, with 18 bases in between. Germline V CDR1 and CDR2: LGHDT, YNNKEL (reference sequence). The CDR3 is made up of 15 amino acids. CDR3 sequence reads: CASNEQGRGEETQYF. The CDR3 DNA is TGTGCCAGCAATGAACAGGGTAGGGGCGAAGAGACCCAGTACTTC.

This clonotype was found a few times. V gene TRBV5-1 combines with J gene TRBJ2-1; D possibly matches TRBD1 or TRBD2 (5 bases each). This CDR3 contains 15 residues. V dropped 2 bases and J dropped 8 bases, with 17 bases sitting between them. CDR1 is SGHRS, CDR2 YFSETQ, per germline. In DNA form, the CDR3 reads TGCGCCAGCAGCTTATACGGGGCGTCGTTCCATGAGCAGTTCTTC. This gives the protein CASSLYGASFHEQFF.

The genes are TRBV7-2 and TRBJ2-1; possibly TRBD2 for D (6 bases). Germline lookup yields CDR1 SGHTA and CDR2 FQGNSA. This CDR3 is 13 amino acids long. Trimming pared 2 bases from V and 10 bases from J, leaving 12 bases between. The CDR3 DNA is TGTGCCAGCAGCTTACGGGAGCGGCTGGAGCAGTTCTTC. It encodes CASSLRERLEQFF.

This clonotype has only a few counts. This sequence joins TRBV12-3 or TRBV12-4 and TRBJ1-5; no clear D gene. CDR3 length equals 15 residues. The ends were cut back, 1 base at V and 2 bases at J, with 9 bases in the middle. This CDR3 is CASSLGHNRNQPQHF. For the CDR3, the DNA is TGTGCCAGCAGTTTAGGACACAACCGCAATCAGCCCCAGCATTTT.

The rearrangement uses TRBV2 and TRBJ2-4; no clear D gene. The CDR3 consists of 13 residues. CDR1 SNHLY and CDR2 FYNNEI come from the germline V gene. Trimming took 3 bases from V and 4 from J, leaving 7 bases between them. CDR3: CASSDQLKNIQYF. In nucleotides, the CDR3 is TGTGCCAGCAGTGACCAACTTAAAAACATTCAGTACTTC. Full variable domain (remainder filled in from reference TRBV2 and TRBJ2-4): EPEVTQTPSHQVTQMGQEVILRCVPISNHLYFYWYRQILGQKVEFLVSFYNNEISEKSEIFDDQFSVERPDGSNFTLKIRSTKLEDSAMYFCASSDQLKNIQYFGAGTRLSVL.

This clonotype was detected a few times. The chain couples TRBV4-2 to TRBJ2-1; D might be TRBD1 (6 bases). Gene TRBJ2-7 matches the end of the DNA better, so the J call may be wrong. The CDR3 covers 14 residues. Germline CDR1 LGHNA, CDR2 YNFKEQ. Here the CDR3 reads CASSPKDSAYEQYF. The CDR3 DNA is TGTGCCAGCAGTCCGAAGGACAGTGCCTACGAGCAGTACTTC.

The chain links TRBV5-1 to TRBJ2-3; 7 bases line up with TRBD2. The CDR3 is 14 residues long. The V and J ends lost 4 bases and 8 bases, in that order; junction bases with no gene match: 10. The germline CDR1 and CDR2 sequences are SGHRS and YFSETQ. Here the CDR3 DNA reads TGCGCCAGCAGCATAGGGACCTCGGGAGGTACGCAGTATTTT. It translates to CASSIGTSGGTQYF.

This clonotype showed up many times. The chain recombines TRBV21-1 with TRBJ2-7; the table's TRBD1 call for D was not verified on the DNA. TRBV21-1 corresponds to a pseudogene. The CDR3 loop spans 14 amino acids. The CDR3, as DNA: TGTGCCAGCAGCGCCCTGGGGAGATCCCCTGAGCAGTACTTC. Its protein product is CASSALGRSPEQYF.

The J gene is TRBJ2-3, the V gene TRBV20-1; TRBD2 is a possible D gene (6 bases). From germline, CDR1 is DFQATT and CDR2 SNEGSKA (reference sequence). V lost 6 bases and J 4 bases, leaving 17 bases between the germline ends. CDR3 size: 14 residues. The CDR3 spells CSALPGGAADTQYF. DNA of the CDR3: TGCAGTGCCCTCCCCGGGGGAGCGGCAGATACGCAGTATTTT.

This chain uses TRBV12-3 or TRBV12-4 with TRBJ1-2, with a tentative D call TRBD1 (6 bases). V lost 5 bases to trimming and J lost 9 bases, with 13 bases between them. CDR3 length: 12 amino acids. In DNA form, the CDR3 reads TGTGCCAGCAGTATGCAGGGGCTACGCTACACCTTC. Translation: CASSMQGLRYTF.

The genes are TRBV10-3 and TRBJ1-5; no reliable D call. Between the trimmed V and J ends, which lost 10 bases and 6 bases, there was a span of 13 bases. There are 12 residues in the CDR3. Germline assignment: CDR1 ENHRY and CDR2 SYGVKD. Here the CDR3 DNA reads TGTGCCAGTTCTCCCGAAGGTCAGCCCCAGCATTTT. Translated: CASSPEGQPQHF.